This T cell receptor (beta chain) was documented in a study of blood T cell repertoires in COVID-19. Study in general: Whether acute or convalescent, the COVID-19 samples came from the United States, Italy and Spain. The analysed material was cDNA or gDNA that came from T cells, B-cell-depleted T cells, or PBMCs.

Authors' data handling: Cell counts per sample came from amplifying reference gene primers. The table came from immunoSEQ multiplex PCR; TCRdb's copy has only in-frame clones and leaves some out. That table supplies the V and J calls and clone size; D and trimming were determined from the DNA. The sample contains under 50,000 clones, about 76% of which appear only once. The germline gives CDR1 SGHTA, CDR2 FQGTGA. V gave up 8 bases and J gave up 2 bases, with 14 bases separating them. The CDR3 is 14 amino acids. This clonotype was sampled from a human donor with active or convalescent COVID-19. The donor label of this sample is uncertain. What was sequenced was peripheral blood. This sequence joins TRBV7-3 and TRBJ2-3; D possibly corresponds to TRBD1 (5 bases). CDR3 sequence: CASSDLGATDTQYF. The CDR3 coding sequence is TGTGCCAGCTCGGATTTAGGGGCCACAGATACGCAGTATTTT.